Listed below are T cell receptor beta chains from one sample, sequenced in a study of CD8+ T cells in alopecia areata. Clones were read by immunoSEQ multiplex PCR, and TCRdb kept only the in-frame ones, dropping some. The profile shows 100,000 to 130,000 clones, approximately 60% of them singletons. The sample consisted of CD8+ T cells sorted from blood. These receptors originate from a human donor in good health. The CDR3 runs from the conserved cysteine through the conserved F or W. A D gene is named only where the DNA matches it firmly. Only part of the rows carry a size: once, few, many, or a class if the clone is expanded.

V: TRBV9
D: TRBD1
J: TRBJ2-5
size: once
DNA: TGTGCCAGCAGCGGACAGGGAGCTCGTCAGTACTTC
CDR3: CASSGQGARQYF

V: TRBV13
D: NA
J: TRBJ1-2
size: NA
DNA: TGTGCCAGCAGCCCCTTCGGGGTAGCTAACTATGGCTACACCTTC
CDR3: CASSPFGVANYGYTF

V: TRBV12-5
D: NA
J: TRBJ1-1
size: once
DNA: TGTGCTCCTACCACTAAGGGGAAGAACACTGAAGCTTTCTTT
CDR3: CAPTTKGKNTEAFF

V: TRBV13
D: NA
J: TRBJ1-6
size: NA
DNA: TGTGCCAGCAGCTTAACAGGGTCCTATAATTCACCCCTCCACTTT
CDR3: CASSLTGSYNSPLHF

V: TRBV5-6
D: NA
J: TRBJ2-2
size: NA
DNA: TGTGCCAGCAGCTTGGAGGGGCGAGAGCACACCGGGGAGCTGTTTTTT
CDR3: CASSLEGREHTGELFF

V: TRBV4-1
D: NA
J: TRBJ1-6
size: NA
DNA: TGCGCCAGCAGCCAAGAGTCGGAGGGCCCATATAATTCACCCCTCCACTTT
CDR3: CASSQESEGPYNSPLHF

V: TRBV2
D: NA
J: TRBJ2-1
size: NA
DNA: TGTGCCAGCAGTGAGGGGGCAAGGTTGTACAATGAGCAGTTCTTC
CDR3: CASSEGARLYNEQFF

V: TRBV28
D: NA
J: TRBJ2-1
size: few
DNA: TGTGCCAGCAGTTTATGGTCCGGGGCGGGGCAGTTCTTC
CDR3: CASSLWSGAGQFF

V: TRBV5-1
D: NA
J: TRBJ2-7
size: NA
DNA: TGCGCCAGCAGCCACGGGACATACTCCTACGAGCAGTACTTC
CDR3: CASSHGTYSYEQYF

V: TRBV27
D: NA
J: TRBJ2-1
size: few
DNA: TGTGCCAGCAGTTTATCGCCGGGACTCCCCCCTTTAGGGCAGTTCTTC
CDR3: CASSLSPGLPPLGQFF

V: TRBV13
D: TRBD1
J: TRBJ2-7
size: NA
DNA: TGTGCCAGCAGCTACAGGGGTAGGGACTCCTACGAGCAGTACTTC
CDR3: CASSYRGRDSYEQYF

V: TRBV9
D: TRBD1
J: TRBJ1-6
size: NA
DNA: TGTGCCAGCCGGGGGACAGATTCACCCCTCCACTTT
CDR3: CASRGTDSPLHF

V: TRBV15
D: NA
J: TRBJ2-7
size: NA
DNA: TGTGCCACCAGCAGAGATCCTTCGTTCCTCTACGAGCAGTACTTC
CDR3: CATSRDPSFLYEQYF

V: TRBV27
D: TRBD2
J: TRBJ2-1
size: NA
DNA: TGTGCCAGCGGGGGAACTAGCGTCGAGCAGTTCTTC
CDR3: CASGGTSVEQFF

V: TRBV2
D: TRBD2
J: TRBJ2-5
size: NA
DNA: TGTGCCAGCAGCGAGGGACTAGCGGGCGACCAAGAGACCCAGTACTTC
CDR3: CASSEGLAGDQETQYF

V: TRBV7-6
D: NA
J: TRBJ2-7
size: few
DNA: TGTGCCAGCAGCTTAGGTGGCGGAGGCTACGAGCAGTACTTC
CDR3: CASSLGGGGYEQYF

V: TRBV4-1
D: TRBD1
J: TRBJ2-7
size: NA
DNA: TGCGCCAGCAGCCAAGATTCAGGGGGCTACTACGAGCAGTACTTC
CDR3: CASSQDSGGYYEQYF

V: TRBV5-1
D: NA
J: TRBJ2-7
size: NA
DNA: TGCGCCAGCAGCTTGGAGGGGTACGAGCAGTACTTC
CDR3: CASSLEGYEQYF

V: TRBV13
D: NA
J: TRBJ2-3
size: few
DNA: TGTGCCAGCAGCTTATATCAGGGAAGCACAGATACGCAGTATTTT
CDR3: CASSLYQGSTDTQYF

V: TRBV11-2
D: NA
J: TRBJ2-7
size: NA
DNA: TGTGCCAGCAGCTTAGGGTTGGGATACGAGCAGTACTTC
CDR3: CASSLGLGYEQYF

V: TRBV13
D: TRBD2
J: TRBJ2-1
size: NA
DNA: TGTGCCAGCAGCGAACCGGGACTAGCGTCTGAGCAGTTCTTC
CDR3: CASSEPGLASEQFF

V: TRBV2
D: NA
J: TRBJ2-7
size: NA
DNA: TGTGCCAGCATGACGCCGGGGGCCTCCTACGAGCAGTACTTC
CDR3: CASMTPGASYEQYF